This T cell receptor beta chain was recovered during a study of PD-L1 blockade in urothelial cancer. Libraries were prepared by immunoSEQ multiplex PCR; TCRdb keeps only in-frame clonotypes and omits some of them. The table lists 45,000 to 60,000 clones, over 70% of them singletons. V gave up 6 bases and J gave up 1 base, with 12 bases separating them. There are 15 residues in the CDR3. Germline V lookup: CDR1 SGHTA, CDR2 FQGTGA. Note on this clone: The antigen is unknown.

Overall study results and limits: Pretreatment TCR clonality in blood under the median foretold superior survival.

The sequenced sample was PBMCs, obtained around atezolizumab (anti-PD-L1) treatment. The origin of this receptor is a man aged 35-49 years with urothelial cancer. The rearrangement joins TRBV7-3 to TRBJ2-2; D gene uncertain. CDR3 bases: TGTGCCAGCAGGCCTGCCGCGATGAACACCGGGGAGCTGTTTTTT. This codes for CASRPAAMNTGELFF.